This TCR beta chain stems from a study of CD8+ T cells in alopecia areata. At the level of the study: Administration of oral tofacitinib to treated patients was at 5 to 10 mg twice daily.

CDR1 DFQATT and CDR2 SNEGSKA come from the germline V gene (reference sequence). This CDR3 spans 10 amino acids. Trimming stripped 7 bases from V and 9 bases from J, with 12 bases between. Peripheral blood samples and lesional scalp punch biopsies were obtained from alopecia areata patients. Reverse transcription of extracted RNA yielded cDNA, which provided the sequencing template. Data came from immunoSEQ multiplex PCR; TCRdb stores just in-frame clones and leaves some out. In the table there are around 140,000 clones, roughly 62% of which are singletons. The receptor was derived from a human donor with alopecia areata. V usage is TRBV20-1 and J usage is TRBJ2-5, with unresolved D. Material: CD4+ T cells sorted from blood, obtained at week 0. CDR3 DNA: TGCAGTGTCCCGGTTCGGGCCCAGTACTTC. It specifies CSVPVRAQYF.